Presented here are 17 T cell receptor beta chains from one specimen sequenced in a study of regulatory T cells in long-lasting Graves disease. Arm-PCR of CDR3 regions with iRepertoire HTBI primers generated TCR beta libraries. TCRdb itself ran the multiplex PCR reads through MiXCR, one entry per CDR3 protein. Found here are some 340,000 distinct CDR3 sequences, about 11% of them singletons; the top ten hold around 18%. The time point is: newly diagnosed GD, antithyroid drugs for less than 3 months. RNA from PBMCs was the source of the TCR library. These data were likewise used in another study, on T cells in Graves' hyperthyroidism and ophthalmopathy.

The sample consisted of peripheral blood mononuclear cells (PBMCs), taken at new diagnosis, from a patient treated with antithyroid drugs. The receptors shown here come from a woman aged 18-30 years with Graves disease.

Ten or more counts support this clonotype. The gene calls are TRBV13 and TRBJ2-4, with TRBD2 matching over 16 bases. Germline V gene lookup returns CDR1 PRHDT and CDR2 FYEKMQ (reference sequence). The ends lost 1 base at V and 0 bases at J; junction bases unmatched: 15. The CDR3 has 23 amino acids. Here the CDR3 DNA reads TGTGCCAGCAGCTTAGTCCCGGGACTAGCGGGAGGGCCGGAGCGGCTAGCCAAAAACATTCAGTACTTC. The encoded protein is CASSLVPGLAGGPERLAKNIQYF.

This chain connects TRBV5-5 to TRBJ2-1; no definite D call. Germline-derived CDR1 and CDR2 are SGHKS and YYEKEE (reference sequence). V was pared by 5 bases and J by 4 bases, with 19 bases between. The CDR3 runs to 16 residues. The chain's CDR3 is CASRALGLGGYNEQFF. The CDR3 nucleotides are TGTGCCAGCAGGGCCCTGGGGTTGGGTGGGTACAATGAGCAGTTCTTC.

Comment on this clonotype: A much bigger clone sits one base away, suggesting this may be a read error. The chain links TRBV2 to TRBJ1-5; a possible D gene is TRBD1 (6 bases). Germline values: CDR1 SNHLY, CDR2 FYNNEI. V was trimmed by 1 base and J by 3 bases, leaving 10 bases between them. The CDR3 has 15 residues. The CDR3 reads CASSEGQANNQPQHF. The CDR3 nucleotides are TGTGCCAGCAGTGAAGGACAGGCCAACAATCAGCCCCAGCATTTT. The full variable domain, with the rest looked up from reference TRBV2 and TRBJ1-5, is EPEVTQTPSHQVTQMGQEVILRCVPISNHLYFYWYRQILGQKVEFLVSFYNNEISEKSEIFDDQFSVERPDGSNFTLKIRSTKLEDSAMYFCASSEGQANNQPQHFGDGTRLSIL.

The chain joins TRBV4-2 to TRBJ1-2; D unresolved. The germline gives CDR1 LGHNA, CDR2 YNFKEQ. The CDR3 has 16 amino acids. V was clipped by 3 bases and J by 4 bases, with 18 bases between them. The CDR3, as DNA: TGTGCCAGCAGCCACACCGATAAGGGAGAGAGCTATGGCTACACCTTC. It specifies CASSHTDKGESYGYTF.

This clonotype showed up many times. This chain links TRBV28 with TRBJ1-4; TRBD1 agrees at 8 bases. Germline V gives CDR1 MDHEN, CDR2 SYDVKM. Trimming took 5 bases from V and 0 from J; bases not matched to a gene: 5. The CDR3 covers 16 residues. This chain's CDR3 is CASSMDRVATNEKLFF. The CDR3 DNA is TGTGCCAGCAGTATGGACAGGGTTGCAACTAATGAAAAACTGTTTTTT. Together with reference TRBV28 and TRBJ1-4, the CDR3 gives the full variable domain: DVKVTQSSRYLVKRTGEKVFLECVQDMDHENMFWYRQDPGLGLRLIYFSYDVKMKEKGDIPEGYSVSREKKERFSLILESASTNQTSMYLCASSMDRVATNEKLFFGSGTQLSVL.

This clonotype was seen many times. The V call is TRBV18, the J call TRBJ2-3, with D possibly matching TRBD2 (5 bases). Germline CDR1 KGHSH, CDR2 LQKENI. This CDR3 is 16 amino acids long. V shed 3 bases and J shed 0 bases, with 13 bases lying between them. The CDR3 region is CASSPRRTGSTDTQYF. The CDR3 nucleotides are TGTGCCAGCTCACCTCGCCGAACGGGGAGCACAGATACGCAGTATTTT.

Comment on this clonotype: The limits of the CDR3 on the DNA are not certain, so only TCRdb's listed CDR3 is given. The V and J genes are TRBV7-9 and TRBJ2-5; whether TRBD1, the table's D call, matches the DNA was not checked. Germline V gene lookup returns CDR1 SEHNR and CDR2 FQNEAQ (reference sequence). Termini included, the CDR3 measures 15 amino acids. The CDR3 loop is CASTRRTGFLETQYF.

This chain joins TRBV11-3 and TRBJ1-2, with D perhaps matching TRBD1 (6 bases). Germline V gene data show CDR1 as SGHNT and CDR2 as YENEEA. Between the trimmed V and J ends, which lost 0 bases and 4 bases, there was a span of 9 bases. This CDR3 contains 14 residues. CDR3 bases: TGTGCCAGCAGCTTAGATGGGGGCTCCTATGGCTACACCTTC. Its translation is CASSLDGGSYGYTF.

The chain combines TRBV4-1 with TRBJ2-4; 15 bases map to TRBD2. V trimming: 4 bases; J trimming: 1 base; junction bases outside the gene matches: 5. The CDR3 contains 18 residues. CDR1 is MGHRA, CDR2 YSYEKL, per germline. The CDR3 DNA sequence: TGCGCCAGCAGCCCCGGACTAGCGGGGGGGCAGGCCAAAAACATTCAGTACTTC. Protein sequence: CASSPGLAGGQAKNIQYF.

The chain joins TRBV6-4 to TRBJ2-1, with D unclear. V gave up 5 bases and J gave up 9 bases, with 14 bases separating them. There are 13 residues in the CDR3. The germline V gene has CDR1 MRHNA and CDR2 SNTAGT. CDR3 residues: CASSYMFSFEQFF. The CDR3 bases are TGTGCCAGCAGTTACATGTTCTCTTTTGAGCAGTTCTTC.

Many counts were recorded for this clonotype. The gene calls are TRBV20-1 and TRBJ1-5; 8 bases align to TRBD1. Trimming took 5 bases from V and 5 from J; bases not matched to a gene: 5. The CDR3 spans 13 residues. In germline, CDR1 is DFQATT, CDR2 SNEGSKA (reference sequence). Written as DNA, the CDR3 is TGCAGTGCTGGACAGGGTCTCGATCAGCCCCAGCATTTT. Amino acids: CSAGQGLDQPQHF.

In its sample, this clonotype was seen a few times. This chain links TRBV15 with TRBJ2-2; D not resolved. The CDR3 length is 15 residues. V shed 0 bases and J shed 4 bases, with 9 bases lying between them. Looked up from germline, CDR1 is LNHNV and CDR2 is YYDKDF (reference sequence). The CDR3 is CATSREGWGTGELFF. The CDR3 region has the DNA TGTGCCACCAGCAGAGAGGGGTGGGGCACCGGGGAGCTGTTTTTT.

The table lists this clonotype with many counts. The CDR3 loop is CASSEQGERREKLFF. The CDR3, as DNA: TGTGCCAGCAGTGAACAGGGTGAGAGAAGAGAAAAACTGTTTTTT. This chain connects TRBV6-1 to TRBJ1-4, with a tentative D call TRBD1 (5 bases). This CDR3 comprises 15 residues. Germline lookup yields CDR1 MNHNS and CDR2 SASEGT. Trimming stripped 2 bases from V and 8 bases from J, with 15 bases between.

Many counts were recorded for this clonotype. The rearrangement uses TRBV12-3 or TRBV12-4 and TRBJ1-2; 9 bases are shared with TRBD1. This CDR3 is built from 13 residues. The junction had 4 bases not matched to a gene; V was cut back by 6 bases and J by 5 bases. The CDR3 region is CASSPGTGYGYTF. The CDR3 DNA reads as TGTGCCAGCAGCCCCGGGACAGGGTATGGCTACACCTTC.

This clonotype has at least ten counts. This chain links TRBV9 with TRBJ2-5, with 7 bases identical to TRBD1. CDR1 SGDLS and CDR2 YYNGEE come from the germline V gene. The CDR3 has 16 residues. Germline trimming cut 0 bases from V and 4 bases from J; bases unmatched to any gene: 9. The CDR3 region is CASSVEARGSRETQYF. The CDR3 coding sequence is TGTGCCAGCAGCGTAGAGGCCAGGGGGTCGCGAGAGACCCAGTACTTC.

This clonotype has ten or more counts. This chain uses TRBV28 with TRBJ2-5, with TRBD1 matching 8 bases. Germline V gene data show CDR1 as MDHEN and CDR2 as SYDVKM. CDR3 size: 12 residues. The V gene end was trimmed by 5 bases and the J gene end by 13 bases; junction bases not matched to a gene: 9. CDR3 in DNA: TGTGCCAGCAGTCCCGAACCCGGGACAGGGTACTTC. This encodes CASSPEPGTGYF.

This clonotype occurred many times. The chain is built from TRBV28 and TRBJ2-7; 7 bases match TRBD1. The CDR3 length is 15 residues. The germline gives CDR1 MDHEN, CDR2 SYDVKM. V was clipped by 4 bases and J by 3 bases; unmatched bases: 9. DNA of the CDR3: TGTGCCAGCAGTTCGCTCGAGGGGGCGAACTACGAGCAGTACTTC. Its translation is CASSSLEGANYEQYF.